The rows below give T cell receptor beta chains drawn from one sample of a study of long-term antiretroviral therapy in people with HIV. Libraries were prepared by immunoSEQ multiplex PCR; TCRdb keeps only in-frame clonotypes and omits some of them. This table holds roughly 25,000 clones, less than 90% found once. The sample was unsorted PBMCs, taken 0.4 years after starting antiretroviral therapy. These receptors came from a man aged 50 to 60 with HIV. Each CDR3 is given without its conserved first and last residue.

v_gene	j_gene	CDR3aa
TRBV19	TRBJ1-3	ASSTQAYHGNTIY
TRBV2	TRBJ2-7	ASRETSGGPGEQY
TRBV14	TRBJ2-7	ASSQDEEGREQY
TRBV7-7	TRBJ1-5	ASSLVALGTNQPQH
TRBV21-1	TRBJ2-1	ASSRIKAGTGASWSRGEQF
TRBV9	TRBJ2-1	ASSLRGGTSGGAGHNEQF
TRBV5-6	TRBJ2-5	ASSWDSQETQY
TRBV5-4	TRBJ2-3	ASRWNTDTQY
TRBV19	TRBJ1-1	ASSFGQEGTEAF
TRBV6-6	TRBJ1-2	ASSMGGTYGYT
TRBV9	TRBJ1-5	ASSVGQGGHQPQH
TRBV19	TRBJ1-5	ASSKGTGVGNQPQH
TRBV5-1	TRBJ2-1	ASSLLAGSYNEQF
TRBV28	TRBJ1-2	ASKREGGYT
TRBV5-1	TRBJ2-1	ASSSAGGESYNEQF
TRBV28	TRBJ1-2	ASSLRYGDGYT
TRBV6-6	TRBJ1-6	ASGAEAEVH
TRBV2	TRBJ1-5	ASSVAGTGSWSNQPQH
TRBV5-6	TRBJ1-4	ASSLGQGRFSTNEKLF
TRBV4-1	TRBJ2-7	ASSQGYRGWVEQY
TRBV28	TRBJ1-6	ASSRSRGMGNSPLH
TRBV11-3	TRBJ2-1	ASSLEGGTSYNEQF
TRBV7-9	TRBJ2-1	ASSLWDEQF
TRBV6-5	TRBJ1-1	ASSYGRGPSATEAF
TRBV11-2	TRBJ2-1	ASSSASGGRDNEQF
TRBV27	TRBJ1-5	ASSYRGNQPQH
TRBV6-4	TRBJ1-3	ASSGGTGKGNTIY
TRBV6-6	TRBJ2-7	ASSYSLGSGSYEQY
TRBV19	TRBJ2-5	ASTPGPAGETQY
TRBV4-3	TRBJ2-1	ASSQDFGPIIREQF
TRBV27	TRBJ2-7	ASSPTINGYEQY
TRBV5-8	TRBJ2-1	ASSLDRGYNEQF
TRBV28	TRBJ2-1	ASSLTGGSNEQF
TRBV2	TRBJ2-1	ASSDPRTGGLRNNEQF
TRBV7-2	TRBJ2-7	ASSFRSPLEQY
TRBV11-2	TRBJ1-1	ASSLEDRASTEAF
TRBV5-6	TRBJ2-7	ASSLMDRNYEQY
TRBV19	TRBJ1-1	ASSIGRGGTEAF
TRBV5-1	TRBJ1-5	ASSLGGDSTYQPQH
TRBV5-6	TRBJ1-1	ASSFTQGISPNTEAF
TRBV19	TRBJ2-1	ASSIWGYNEQF
TRBV5-4	TRBJ2-1	ASSSGQGASYYNEQF
TRBV6-5	TRBJ1-2	ASSYSLPGRYGYT
TRBV11-2	TRBJ2-2	ASSLTVPGELF
TRBV20-1	TRBJ2-1	SARDVDEQF
TRBV7-7	TRBJ2-5	ASSLDGGETQY
TRBV5-8	TRBJ2-2	ASSLGTATGELF
TRBV2	TRBJ1-1	ASSSQGFGPF
TRBV4-1	TRBJ2-1	ASSQGYRGVGEQF
TRBV28	TRBJ1-5	ASNSAWGSNQPQH
TRBV11-2	TRBJ1-4	ASNGGRGLF
TRBV5-6	TRBJ2-3	ASSSDYTDTQY
TRBV9	TRBJ2-4	ASSPDVGGNIQY
TRBV18	TRBJ1-1	ASSIRSGGPISNTEAF
TRBV25-1	TRBJ2-1	ASSDGLFSYNEQF
TRBV5-1	TRBJ2-5	ASSLGPAGGQETQY
TRBV18	TRBJ1-2	ASSPSTDRDGYT
TRBV28	TRBJ1-2	ASSPHIGTGNYGYT
TRBV2	TRBJ1-6	ASSSRESSPLH